This TCR beta chain emerged from a study of T cell responses to AZD1222 COVID-19 vaccine. Study-wide results and limits: Regions 160-218 and 743-854 held dominance among vaccine-associated CD4 TCRs, which spanned spike. Targets within unmutated variant regions were reportedly found for nearly half of spike-specific TCRs. There were mostly white British donors and more females than males, and clonal diversity was possibly underestimated. Baseline seropositives among AZD1222 recipients totaled only five to seven.

Sequencing was performed with immunoSEQ multiplex PCR; in TCRdb, only in-frame clones are kept and a portion is missing. Of roughly 93,000 clones listed, almost 90% are singletons. The germline CDR1 and CDR2 sequences are ENHRY and SYGVKD. With 6 bases clipped from V and 14 bases from J, the junction kept 15 bases outside the gene matches. The CDR3 contains 14 residues. Comment on this clone: What it binds is not known.

The chain is built from TRBV10-3 and TRBJ1-4, with 7 bases fitting TRBD1. The sequencing here drew on peripheral blood, taken on day 0 of AZD1222 vaccination. The clonotype was recovered from an adult in good health. The CDR3 bases are TGTGCCATCAGGGAGGGGGCCCACAATGATCACCTGTTTTTT. Its translation: CAIREGAHNDHLFF.